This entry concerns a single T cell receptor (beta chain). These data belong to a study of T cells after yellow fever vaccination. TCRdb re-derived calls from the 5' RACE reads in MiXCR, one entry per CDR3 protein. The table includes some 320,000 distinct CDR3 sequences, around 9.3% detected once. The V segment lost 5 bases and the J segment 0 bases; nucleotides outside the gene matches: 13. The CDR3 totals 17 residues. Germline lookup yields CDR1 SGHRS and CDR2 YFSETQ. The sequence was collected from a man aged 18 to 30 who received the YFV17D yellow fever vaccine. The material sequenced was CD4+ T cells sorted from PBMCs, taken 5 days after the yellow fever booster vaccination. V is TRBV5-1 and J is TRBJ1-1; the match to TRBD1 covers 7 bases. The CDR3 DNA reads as TGCGCCAGCAGTAAAGTTGGGACAGCCACCCTGAACACTGAAGCTTTCTTT. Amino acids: CASSKVGTATLNTEAFF.